This T cell receptor beta chain was identified during a study of patients and donors after allogeneic stem cell transplantation. Germline lookup yields CDR1 LNHDA and CDR2 SQIVND (reference sequence). The V end was cut by 8 bases, the J end by 7 bases, with 23 bases between. CDR3 length equals 15 residues. TCRdb passed the RT-PCR reads through MiXCR, listing each CDR3 protein once. The data show fewer than 1,500 distinct CDR3 sequences, with approximately 41% seen just once and approximately 33% held by the top ten. The TCR originated in a human donor who was either an allogeneic HSCT recipient or a stem cell or donor lymphocyte infusion donor (not recorded which). It is not recorded whose cells these are; they may come from a transplant donor. This chain links TRBV19 with TRBJ1-1, with a possible D match to TRBD1 (6 bases). The sample consisted of blood, either unsorted or a sorted T cell fraction (not recorded which). CDR3 in DNA: TGTGCCAGTCGTAGGACAGAGCGGAAGTTTGGTGAAGCTTTCTTT. Protein: CASRRTERKFGEAFF. Full variable domain (outside the CDR3, taken from reference TRBV19 and TRBJ1-1): DGGITQSPKYLFRKEGQNVTLSCEQNLNHDAMYWYRQDPGQGLRLIYYSQIVNDFQKGDIAEGYSVSREKKESFPLTVTSAQKNPTAFYLCASRRTERKFGEAFFGQGTRLTVV.